This T cell receptor beta chain was observed in a study of T cell responses to AZD1222 COVID-19 vaccine. Method: immunoSEQ multiplex PCR; TCRdb's copy keeps in-frame clones and lacks some. The table records over 85,000 clones, roughly 80% of them present only once. This clonotype was obtained from an adult who received the AZD1222 COVID-19 vaccine. Specimen: peripheral blood, collected 28 days after the second AZD1222 dose.

The CDR3 DNA follows: TGTGCCAGCAGCGCCGGGACTAGCGGATACAATGAGCAGTTCTTC. It encodes CASSAGTSGYNEQFF. The chain has TRBV6-5 and TRBJ2-1; 11 nucleotides agree with TRBD2. This CDR3 is 15 amino acids long. J lost 4 bases, V lost 6 bases, and 5 bases had no gene match. Germline CDR1 reads MNHEY; CDR2 reads SVGAGI.